This TCR beta chain was captured by sequencing in a study of blood T cell repertoires in COVID-19. Original data processing: Estimation of nucleated cell counts relied on the amplification of reference gene primers. Generated by immunoSEQ multiplex PCR, the TCRdb table keeps only in-frame clones and is missing some. The DNA gave D and trimming, while V, J and clone size come from that table. The repertoire holds approximately 220,000 clones, with about 86% as singletons. The germline CDR1 and CDR2 sequences are SGHNT and YENEEA. This CDR3 has 15 amino acids. With 0 bases clipped from V and 9 bases from J, the junction kept 5 bases outside the gene matches.

The receptor's source is a woman aged 40 to 50 with acute COVID-19. The chain recombines TRBV11-3 with TRBJ2-1, with 10 bases aligning to TRBD2. The specimen sequenced was PBMCs or T cells enriched from blood (not recorded which). CDR3 coding DNA: TGTGCCAGCAGCTTAGAGGCTAGCGGGAGTGGTGAGCAGTTCTTC. As protein: CASSLEASGSGEQFF.